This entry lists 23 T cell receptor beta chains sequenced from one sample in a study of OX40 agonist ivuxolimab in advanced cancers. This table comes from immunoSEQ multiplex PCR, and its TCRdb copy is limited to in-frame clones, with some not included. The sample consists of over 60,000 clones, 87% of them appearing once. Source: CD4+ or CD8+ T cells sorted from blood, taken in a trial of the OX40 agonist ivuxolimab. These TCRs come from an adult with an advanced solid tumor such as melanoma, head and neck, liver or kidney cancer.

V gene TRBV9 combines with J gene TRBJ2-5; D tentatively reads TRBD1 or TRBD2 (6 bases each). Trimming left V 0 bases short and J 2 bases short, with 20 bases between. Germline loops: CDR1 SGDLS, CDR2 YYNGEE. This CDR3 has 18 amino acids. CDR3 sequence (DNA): TGTGCCAGCAGCGTAGCTCCCCGAGGGGGGAAGGCACAAGAGACCCAGTACTTC. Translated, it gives CASSVAPRGGKAQETQYF.

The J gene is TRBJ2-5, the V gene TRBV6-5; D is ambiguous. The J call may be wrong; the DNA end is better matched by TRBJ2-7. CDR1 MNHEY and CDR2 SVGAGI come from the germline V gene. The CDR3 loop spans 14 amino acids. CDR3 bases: TGTGCCAGCAGCCTCTCCGACAAAATCCACGAGCAGTACTTC. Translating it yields CASSLSDKIHEQYF.

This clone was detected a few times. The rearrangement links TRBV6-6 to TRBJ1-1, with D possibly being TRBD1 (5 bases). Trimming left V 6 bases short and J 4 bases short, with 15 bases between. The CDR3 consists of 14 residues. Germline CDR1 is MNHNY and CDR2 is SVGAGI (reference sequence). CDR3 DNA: TGTGCCAGCAGGACGCAGGGCCAAGCCACTGAAGCTTTCTTT. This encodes CASRTQGQATEAFF.

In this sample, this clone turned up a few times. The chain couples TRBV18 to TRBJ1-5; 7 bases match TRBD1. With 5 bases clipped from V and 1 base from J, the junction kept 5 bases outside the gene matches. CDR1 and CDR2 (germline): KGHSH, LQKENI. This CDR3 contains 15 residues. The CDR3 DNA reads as TGTGCCAGCTCAGGAGGGGGCCAGAGCAATCAGCCCCAGCATTTT. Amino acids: CASSGGGQSNQPQHF.

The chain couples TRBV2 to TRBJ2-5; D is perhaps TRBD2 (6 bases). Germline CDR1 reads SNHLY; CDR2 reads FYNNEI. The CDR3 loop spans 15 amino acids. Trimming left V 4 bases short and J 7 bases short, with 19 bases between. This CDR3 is CASSVRAGTMRTQYF. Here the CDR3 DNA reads TGTGCCAGCAGTGTTCGGGCGGGGACGATGCGGACCCAGTACTTC.

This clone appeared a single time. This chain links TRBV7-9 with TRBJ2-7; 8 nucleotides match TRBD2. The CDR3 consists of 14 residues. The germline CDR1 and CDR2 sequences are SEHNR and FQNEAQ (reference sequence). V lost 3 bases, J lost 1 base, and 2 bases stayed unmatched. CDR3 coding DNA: TGTGCCAGCAGCTTGACTAGCGCTTCCTACGAGCAGTACTTC. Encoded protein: CASSLTSASYEQYF.

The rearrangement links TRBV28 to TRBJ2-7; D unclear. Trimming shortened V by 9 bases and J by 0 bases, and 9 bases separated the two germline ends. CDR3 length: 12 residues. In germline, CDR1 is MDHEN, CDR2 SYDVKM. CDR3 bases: TGTGCCAGTCACAGCAGCTCCTACGAGCAGTACTTC. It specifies CASHSSSYEQYF.

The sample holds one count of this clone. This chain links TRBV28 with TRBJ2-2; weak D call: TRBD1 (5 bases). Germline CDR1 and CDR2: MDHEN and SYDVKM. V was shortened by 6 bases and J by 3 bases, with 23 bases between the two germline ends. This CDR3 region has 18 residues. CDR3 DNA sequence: TGTGCCAGCAGATCAGGGATAATAACGATTAAATACACCGGGGAGCTGTTTTTT. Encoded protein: CASRSGIITIKYTGELFF.

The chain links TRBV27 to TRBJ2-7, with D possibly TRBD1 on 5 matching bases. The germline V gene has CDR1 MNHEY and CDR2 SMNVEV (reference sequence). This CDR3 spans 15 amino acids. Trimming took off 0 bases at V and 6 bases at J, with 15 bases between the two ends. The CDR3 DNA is TGTGCCAGCAGTTTATCCGAGAGAGGCACAGGCGAGCAGTACTTC. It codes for CASSLSERGTGEQYF.

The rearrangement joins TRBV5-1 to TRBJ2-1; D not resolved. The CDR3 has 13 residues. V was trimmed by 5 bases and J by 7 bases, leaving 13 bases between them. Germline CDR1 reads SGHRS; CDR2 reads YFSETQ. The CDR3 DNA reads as TGCGCCAGCAGTCTCACATCTGGGAATGAGCAGTTCTTC. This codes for CASSLTSGNEQFF.

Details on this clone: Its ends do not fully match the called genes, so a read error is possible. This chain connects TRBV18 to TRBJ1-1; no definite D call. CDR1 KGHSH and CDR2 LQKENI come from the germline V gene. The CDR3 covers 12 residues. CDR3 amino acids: CASSPQGPALIF. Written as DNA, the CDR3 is TGTGCCAGCTCACCACAGGGTCCGGCCTTAATCTTT.

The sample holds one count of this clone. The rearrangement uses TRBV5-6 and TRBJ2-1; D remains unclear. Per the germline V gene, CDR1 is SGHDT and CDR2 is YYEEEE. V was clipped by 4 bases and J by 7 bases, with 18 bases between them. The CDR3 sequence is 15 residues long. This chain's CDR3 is CASSTDVGLGNEQFF. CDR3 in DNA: TGTGCCAGCAGCACCGACGTCGGGTTGGGGAATGAGCAGTTCTTC.

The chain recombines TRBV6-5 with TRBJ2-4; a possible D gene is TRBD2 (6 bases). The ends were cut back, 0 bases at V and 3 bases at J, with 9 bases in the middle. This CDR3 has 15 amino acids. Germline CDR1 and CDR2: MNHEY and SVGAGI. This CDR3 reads CASSYSGEDKNIQYF. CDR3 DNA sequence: TGTGCCAGCAGTTACTCCGGGGAGGACAAAAACATTCAGTACTTC.

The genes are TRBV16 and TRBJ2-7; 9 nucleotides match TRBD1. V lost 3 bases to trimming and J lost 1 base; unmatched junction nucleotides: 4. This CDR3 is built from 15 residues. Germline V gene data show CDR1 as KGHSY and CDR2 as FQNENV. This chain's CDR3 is CASSHPGQGSYEQYF. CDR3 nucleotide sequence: TGTGCCAGCAGCCACCCGGGACAGGGATCCTACGAGCAGTACTTC.

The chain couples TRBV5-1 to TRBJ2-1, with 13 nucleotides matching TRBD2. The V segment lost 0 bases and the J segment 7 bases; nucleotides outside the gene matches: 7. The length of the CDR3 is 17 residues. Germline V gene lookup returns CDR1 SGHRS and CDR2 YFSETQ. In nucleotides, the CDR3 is TGCGCCAGCAGCTTGGTAACTAGCGGGAGGGGGTTAAATGAGCAGTTCTTC. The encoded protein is CASSLVTSGRGLNEQFF.

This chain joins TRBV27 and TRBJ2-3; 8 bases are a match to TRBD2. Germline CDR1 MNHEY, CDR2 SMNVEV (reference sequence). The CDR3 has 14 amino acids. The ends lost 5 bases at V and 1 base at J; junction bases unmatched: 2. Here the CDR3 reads CASSGLARTDTQYF. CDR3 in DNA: TGTGCCAGCAGTGGACTAGCACGCACAGATACGCAGTATTTT.

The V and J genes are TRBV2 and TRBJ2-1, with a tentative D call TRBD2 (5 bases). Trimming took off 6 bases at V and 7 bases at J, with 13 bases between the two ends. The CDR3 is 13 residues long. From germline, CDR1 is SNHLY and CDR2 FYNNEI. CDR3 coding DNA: TGTGCCAGCAGCCCAGATCGGGGTAATGAGCAGTTCTTC. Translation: CASSPDRGNEQFF. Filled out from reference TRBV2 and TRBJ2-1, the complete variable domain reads EPEVTQTPSHQVTQMGQEVILRCVPISNHLYFYWYRQILGQKVEFLVSFYNNEISEKSEIFDDQFSVERPDGSNFTLKIRSTKLEDSAMYFCASSPDRGNEQFFGPGTRLTVL.

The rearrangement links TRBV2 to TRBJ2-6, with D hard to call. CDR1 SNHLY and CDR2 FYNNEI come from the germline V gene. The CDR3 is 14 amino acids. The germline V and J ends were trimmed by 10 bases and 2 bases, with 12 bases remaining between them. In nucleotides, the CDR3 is TGTGCCACACAGCGAGAGCCTGGGGCCAACGTCCTGACTTTC. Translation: CATQREPGANVLTF. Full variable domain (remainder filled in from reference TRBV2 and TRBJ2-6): EPEVTQTPSHQVTQMGQEVILRCVPISNHLYFYWYRQILGQKVEFLVSFYNNEISEKSEIFDDQFSVERPDGSNFTLKIRSTKLEDSAMYFCATQREPGANVLTFGAGSRLTVL.

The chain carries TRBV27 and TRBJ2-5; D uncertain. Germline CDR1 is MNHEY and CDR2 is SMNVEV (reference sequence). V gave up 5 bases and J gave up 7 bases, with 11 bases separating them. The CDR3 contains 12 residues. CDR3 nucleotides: TGTGCCAGCAGTACAATGATAGGGACCCAGTACTTC. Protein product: CASSTMIGTQYF.

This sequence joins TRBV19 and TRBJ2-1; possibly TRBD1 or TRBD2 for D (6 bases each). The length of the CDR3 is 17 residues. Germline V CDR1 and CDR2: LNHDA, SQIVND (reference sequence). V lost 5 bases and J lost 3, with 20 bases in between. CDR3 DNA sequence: TGTGCCAGTAGTCCCGAGGGACGGGGGCTCGTCTACAATGAGCAGTTCTTC. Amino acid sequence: CASSPEGRGLVYNEQFF.

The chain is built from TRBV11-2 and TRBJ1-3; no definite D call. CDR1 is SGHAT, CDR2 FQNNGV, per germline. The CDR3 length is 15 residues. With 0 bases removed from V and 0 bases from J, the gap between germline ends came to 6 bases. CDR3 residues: CASSLDARSGNTIYF. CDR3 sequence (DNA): TGTGCCAGCAGCTTAGACGCCCGCTCTGGAAACACCATATATTTT.

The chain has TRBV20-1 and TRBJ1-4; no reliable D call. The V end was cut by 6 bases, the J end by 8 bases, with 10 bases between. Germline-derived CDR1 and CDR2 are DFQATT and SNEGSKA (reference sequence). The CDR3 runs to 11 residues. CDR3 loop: CSAPIREKLFF. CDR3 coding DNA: TGCAGTGCCCCAATAAGGGAAAAACTGTTTTTT.

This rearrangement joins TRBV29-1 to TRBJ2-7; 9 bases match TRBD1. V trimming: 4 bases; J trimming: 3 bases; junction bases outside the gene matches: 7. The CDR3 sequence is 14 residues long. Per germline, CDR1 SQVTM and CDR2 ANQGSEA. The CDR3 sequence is CSVVLPGQGYEQYF. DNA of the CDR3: TGCAGCGTTGTCCTACCGGGACAGGGCTACGAGCAGTACTTC.